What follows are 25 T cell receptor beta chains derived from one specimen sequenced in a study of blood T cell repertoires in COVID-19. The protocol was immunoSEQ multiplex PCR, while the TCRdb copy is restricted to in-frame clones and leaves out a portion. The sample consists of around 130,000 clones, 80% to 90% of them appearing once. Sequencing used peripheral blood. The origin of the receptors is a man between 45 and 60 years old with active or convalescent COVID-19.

The CDR3 loop reads CAISESIGQGVLYGYTF. For the CDR3, the DNA is TGTGCCATCAGTGAGTCAATCGGACAGGGGGTTTTGTATGGCTACACCTTC. This chain uses TRBV10-3 with TRBJ1-2; 10 bases align to TRBD1. V trimming: 0 bases; J trimming: 5 bases; junction bases outside the gene matches: 9. This CDR3 is 17 amino acids long. Germline values: CDR1 ENHRY, CDR2 SYGVKD.

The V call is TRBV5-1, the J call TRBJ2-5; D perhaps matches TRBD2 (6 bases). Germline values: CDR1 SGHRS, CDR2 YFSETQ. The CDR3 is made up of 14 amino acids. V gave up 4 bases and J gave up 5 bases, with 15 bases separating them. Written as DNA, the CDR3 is TGCGCCAGCAGCGCCGGGCCCGCGGGGGAGACCCAGTACTTC. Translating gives CASSAGPAGETQYF.

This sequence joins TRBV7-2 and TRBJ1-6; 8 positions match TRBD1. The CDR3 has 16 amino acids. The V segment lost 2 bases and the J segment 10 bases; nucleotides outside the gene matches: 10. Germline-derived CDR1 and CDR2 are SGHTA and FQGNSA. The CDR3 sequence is CASSLRRTGSGSPLHF. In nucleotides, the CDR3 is TGTGCCAGCAGCTTACGCCGGACAGGGTCCGGGTCACCCCTCCACTTT.

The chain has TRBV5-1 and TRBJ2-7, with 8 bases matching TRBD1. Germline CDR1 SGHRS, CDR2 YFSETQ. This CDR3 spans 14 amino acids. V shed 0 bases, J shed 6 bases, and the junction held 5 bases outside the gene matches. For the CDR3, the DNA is TGCGCCAGCAGCTTGGCGTTTGGACAGGGCGAGCAGTACTTC. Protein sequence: CASSLAFGQGEQYF.

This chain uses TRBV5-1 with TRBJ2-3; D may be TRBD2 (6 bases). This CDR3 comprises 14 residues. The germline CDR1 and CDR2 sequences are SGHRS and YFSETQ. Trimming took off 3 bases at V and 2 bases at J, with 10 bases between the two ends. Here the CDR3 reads CASSSLAVTDTQYF. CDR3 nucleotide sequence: TGCGCCAGCAGCTCCTTAGCGGTCACAGATACGCAGTATTTT.

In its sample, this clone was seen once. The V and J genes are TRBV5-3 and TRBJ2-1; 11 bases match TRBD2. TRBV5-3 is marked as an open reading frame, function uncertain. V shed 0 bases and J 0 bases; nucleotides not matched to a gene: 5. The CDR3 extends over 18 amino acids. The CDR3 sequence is CARSLAGLADHSYNEQFF. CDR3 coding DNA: TGTGCCAGAAGCTTGGCGGGACTAGCGGACCACTCCTACAATGAGCAGTTCTTC.

This CDR3 reads CASSPPTSGQETQYF. The CDR3 DNA reads TGTGCCAGCAGCCCCCCAACTAGCGGGCAAGAGACCCAGTACTTC. J is TRBJ2-5 and V is TRBV3-1 (or the pseudogene TRBV3-2); 9 nucleotides agree with TRBD2. J gave up 2 bases and V 4 bases, and 5 bases lay outside the gene matches. Germline lookup yields CDR1 LGHDT and CDR2 YNNKEL (reference sequence). There are 15 residues in the CDR3.

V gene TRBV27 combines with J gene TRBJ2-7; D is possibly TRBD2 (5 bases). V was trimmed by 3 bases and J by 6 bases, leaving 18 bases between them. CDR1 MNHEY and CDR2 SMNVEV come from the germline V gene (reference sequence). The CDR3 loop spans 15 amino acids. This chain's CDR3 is CASSFLEPEVGEQYF. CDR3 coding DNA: TGTGCCAGCAGTTTTCTGGAGCCGGAGGTCGGCGAGCAGTACTTC.

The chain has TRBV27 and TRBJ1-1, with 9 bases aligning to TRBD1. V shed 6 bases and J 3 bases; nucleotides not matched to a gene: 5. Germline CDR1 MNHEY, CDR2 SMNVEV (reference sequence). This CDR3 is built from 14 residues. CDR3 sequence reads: CASRKQGAHTEAFF. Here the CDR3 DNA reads TGTGCCAGCAGAAAACAGGGGGCGCACACTGAAGCTTTCTTT.

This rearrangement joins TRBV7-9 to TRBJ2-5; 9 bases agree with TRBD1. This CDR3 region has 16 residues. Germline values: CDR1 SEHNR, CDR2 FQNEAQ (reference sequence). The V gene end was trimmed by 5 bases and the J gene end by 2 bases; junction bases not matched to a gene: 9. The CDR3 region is CASSQSRDRVQETQYF. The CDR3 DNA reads TGTGCCAGCAGCCAAAGCCGGGACAGGGTACAAGAGACCCAGTACTTC.

DNA of the CDR3: TGTGCCAGCAGCCCGTTCGGTAGATTGCACTCTGGGGCCAACGTCCTGACTTTC. Its protein is CASSPFGRLHSGANVLTF. The gene calls are TRBV6-2 or TRBV6-3 and TRBJ2-6; D is uncertain. Germline assignment: CDR1 MNHEY and CDR2 SVGEGT. V shed 6 bases and J shed 0 bases, with 18 bases lying between them. This CDR3 has 18 amino acids.

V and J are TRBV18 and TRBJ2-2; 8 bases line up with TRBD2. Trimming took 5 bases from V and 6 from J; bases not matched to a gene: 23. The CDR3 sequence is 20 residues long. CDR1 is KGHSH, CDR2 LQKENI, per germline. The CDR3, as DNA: TGTGCCAGCTCAAAAACGACCGGACAGACCGGGACTAGGATACCCGGGGAGCTGTTTTTT. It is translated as CASSKTTGQTGTRIPGELFF.

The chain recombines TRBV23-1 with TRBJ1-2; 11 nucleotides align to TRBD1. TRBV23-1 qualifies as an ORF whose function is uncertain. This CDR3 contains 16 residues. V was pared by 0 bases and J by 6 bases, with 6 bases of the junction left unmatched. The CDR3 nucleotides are TGCGCCAGCAGTCAATCGCGGACAGGGGGCTTTGATGGCTACACCTTC. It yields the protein CASSQSRTGGFDGYTF.

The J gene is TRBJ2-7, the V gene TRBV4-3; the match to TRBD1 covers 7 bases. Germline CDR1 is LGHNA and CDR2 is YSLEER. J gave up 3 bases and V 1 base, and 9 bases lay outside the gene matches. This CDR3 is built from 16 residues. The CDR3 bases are TGCGCCAGCAGCCAAGGGACCGAGAGGGGGCACTACGAGCAGTACTTC. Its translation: CASSQGTERGHYEQYF.

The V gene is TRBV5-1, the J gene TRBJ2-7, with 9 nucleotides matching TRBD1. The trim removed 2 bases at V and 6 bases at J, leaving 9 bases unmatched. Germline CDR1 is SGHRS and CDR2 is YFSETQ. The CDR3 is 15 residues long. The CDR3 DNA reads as TGCGCCAGCAGCTTTACGGACAGGGGTGAGATCGAGCAGTACTTC. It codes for CASSFTDRGEIEQYF. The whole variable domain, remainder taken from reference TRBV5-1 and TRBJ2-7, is KAGVTQTPRYLIKTRGQQVTLSCSPISGHRSVSWYQQTPGQGLQFLFEYFSETQRNKGNFPGRFSGRQFSNSRSEMNVSTLELGDSALYLCASSFTDRGEIEQYFGPGTRLTVT.

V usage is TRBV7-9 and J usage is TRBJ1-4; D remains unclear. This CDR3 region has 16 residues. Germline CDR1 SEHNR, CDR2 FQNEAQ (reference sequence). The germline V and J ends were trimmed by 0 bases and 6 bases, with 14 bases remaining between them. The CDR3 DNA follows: TGTGCCAGCAGCTTAGCGGCCCGGAGAGTGGATGAAAAACTGTTTTTT. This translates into CASSLAARRVDEKLFF.

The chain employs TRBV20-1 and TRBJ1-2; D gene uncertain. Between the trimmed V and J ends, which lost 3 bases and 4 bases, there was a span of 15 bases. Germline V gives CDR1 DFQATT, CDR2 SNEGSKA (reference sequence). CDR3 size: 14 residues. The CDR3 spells CSASLTREGYGYTF. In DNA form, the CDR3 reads TGCAGTGCTAGTTTAACCCGGGAGGGCTATGGCTACACCTTC.

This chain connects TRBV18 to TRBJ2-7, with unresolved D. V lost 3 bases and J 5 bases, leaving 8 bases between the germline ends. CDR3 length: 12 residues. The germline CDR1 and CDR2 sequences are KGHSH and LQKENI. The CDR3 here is CASSPSSHEQYF. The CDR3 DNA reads TGTGCCAGCTCACCTAGTAGCCACGAGCAGTACTTC.

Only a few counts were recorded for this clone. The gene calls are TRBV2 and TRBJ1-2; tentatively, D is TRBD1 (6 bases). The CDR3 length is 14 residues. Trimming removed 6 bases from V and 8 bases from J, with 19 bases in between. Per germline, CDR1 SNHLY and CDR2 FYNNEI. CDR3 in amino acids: CASRVQGPGAGYTF. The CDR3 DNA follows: TGTGCCAGCAGGGTCCAGGGGCCAGGGGCAGGCTACACCTTC.

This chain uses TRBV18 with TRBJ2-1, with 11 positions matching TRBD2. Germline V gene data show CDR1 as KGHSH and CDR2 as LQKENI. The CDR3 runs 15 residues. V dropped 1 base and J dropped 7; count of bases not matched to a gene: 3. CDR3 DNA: TGTGCCAGCTCACCACTCCTAGCGGGGGGAAATGAGCAGTTCTTC. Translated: CASSPLLAGGNEQFF. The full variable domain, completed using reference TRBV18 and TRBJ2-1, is NAGVMQNPRHLVRRRGQEARLRCSPMKGHSHVYWYRQLPEEGLKFMVYLQKENIIDESGMPKERFSAEFPKEGPSILRIQQVVRGDSAAYFCASSPLLAGGNEQFFGPGTRLTVL.

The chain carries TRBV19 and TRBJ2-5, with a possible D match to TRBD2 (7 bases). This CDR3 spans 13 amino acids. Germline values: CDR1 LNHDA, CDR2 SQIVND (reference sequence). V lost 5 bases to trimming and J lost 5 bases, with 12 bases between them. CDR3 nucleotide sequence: TGTGCCAGTAGTGACGGGGGGCCGGAGACCCAGTACTTC. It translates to CASSDGGPETQYF.

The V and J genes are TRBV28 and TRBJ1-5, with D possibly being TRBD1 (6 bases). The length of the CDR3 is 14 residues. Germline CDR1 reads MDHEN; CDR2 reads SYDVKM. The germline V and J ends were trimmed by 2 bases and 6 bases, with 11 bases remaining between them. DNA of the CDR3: TGTGCCAGCAGTTTAGTGCAGGGGAGTCAGCCCCAGCATTTT. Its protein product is CASSLVQGSQPQHF.

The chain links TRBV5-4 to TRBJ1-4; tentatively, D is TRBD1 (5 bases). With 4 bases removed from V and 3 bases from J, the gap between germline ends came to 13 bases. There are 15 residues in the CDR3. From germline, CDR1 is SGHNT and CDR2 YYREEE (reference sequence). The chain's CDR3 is CASSKDGGANEKLFF. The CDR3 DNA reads TGTGCCAGCAGCAAGGATGGGGGGGCTAATGAAAAACTGTTTTTT. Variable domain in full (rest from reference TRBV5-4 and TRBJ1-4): ETGVTQSPTHLIKTRGQQVTLRCSSQSGHNTVSWYQQALGQGPQFIFQYYREEENGRGNFPPRFSGLQFPNYSSELNVNALELDDSALYLCASSKDGGANEKLFFGSGTQLSVL.

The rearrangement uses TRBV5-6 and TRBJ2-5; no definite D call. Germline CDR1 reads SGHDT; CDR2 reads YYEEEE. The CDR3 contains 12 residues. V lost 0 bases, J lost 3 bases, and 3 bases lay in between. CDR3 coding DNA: TGTGCCAGCAGCTTGGTAAAAGAGACCCAGTACTTC. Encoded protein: CASSLVKETQYF.

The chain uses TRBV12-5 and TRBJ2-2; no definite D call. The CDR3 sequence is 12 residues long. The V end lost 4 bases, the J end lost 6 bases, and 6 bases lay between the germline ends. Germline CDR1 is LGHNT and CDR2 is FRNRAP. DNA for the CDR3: TGTGCTAGTGGTTCACTTTCCGGGGAGCTGTTTTTT. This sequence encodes CASGSLSGELFF.